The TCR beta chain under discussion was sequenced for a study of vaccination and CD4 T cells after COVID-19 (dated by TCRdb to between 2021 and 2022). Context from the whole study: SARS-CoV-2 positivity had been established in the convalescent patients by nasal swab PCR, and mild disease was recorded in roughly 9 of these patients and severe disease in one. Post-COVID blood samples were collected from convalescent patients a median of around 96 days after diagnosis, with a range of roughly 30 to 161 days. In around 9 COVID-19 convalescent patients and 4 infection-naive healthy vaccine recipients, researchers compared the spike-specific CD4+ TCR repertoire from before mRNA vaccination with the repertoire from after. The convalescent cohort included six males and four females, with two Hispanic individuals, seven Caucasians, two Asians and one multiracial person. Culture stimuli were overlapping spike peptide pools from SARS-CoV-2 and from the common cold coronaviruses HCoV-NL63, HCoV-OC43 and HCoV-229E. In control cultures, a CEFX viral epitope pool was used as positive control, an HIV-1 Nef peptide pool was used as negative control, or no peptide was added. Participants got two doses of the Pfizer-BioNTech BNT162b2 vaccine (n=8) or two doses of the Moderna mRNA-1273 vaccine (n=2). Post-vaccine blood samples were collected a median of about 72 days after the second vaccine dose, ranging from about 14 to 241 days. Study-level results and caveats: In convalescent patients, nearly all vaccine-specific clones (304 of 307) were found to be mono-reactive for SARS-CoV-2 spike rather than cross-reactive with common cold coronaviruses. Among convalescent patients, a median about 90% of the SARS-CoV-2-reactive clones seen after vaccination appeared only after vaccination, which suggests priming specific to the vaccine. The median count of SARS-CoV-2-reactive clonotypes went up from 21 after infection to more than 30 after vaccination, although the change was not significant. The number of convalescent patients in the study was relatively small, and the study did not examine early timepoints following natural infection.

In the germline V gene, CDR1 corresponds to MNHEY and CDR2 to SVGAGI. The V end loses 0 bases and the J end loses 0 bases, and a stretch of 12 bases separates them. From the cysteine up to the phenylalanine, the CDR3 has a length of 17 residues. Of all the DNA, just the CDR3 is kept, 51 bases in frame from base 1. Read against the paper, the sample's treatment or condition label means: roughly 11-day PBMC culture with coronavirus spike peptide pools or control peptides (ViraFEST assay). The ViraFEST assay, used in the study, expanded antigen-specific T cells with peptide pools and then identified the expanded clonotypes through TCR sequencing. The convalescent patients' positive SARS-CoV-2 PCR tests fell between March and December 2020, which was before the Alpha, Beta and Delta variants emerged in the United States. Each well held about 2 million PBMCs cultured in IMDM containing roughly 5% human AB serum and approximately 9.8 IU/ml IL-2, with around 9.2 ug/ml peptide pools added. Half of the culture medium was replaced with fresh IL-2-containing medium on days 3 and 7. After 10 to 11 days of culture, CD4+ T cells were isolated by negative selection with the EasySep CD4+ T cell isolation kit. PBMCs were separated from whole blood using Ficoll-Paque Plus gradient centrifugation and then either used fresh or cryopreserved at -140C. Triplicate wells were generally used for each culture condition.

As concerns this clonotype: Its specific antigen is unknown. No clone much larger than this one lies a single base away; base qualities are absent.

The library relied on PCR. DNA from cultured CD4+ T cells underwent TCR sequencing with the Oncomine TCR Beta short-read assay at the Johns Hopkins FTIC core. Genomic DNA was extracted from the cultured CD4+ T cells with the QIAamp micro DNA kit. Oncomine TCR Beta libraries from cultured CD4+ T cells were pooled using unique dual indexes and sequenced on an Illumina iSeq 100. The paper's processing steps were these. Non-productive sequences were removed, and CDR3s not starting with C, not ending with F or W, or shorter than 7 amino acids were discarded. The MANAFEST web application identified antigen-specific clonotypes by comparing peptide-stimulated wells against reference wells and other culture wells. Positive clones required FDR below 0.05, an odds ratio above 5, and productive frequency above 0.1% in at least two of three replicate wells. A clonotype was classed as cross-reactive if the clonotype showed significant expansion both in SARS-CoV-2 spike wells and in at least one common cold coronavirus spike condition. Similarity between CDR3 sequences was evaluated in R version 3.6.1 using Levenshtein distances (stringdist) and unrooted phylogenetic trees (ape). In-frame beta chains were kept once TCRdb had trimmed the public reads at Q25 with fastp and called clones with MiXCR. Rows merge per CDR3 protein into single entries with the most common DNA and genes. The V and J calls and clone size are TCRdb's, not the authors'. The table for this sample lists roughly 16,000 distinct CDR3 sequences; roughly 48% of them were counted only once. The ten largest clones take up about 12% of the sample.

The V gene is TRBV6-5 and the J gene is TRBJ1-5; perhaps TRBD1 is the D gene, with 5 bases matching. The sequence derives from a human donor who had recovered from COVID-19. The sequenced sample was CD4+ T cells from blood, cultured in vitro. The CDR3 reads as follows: CASSYSIGGDSNQPQHF. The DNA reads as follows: TGTGCCAGCAGTTACTCGATCGGGGGGGATAGCAATCAGCCCCAGCATTTT.